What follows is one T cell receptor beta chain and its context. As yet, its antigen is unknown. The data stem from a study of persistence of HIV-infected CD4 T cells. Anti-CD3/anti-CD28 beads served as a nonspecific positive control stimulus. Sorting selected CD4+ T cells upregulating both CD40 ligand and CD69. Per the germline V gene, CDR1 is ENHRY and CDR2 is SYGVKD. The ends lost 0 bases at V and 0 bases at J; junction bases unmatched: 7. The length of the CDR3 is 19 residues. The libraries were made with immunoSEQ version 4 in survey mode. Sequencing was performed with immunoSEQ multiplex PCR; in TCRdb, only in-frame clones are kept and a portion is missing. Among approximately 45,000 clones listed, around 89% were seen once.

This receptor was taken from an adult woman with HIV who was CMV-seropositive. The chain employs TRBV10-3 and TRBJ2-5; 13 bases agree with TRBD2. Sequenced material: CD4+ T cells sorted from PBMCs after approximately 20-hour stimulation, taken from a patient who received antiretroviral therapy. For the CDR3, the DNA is TGTGCCATCAGTGAGTCAGGACTAGCGGGGGTCGTGTACCAAGAGACCCAGTACTTC. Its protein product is CAISESGLAGVVYQETQYF.